The next 21 T cell receptor beta chains were all read from a single sample in a study of blood T cell repertoires in COVID-19. Only in-frame clones appear in the TCRdb table, and some are missing; sequencing was by immunoSEQ multiplex PCR. The table has 150,000 to 160,000 clones, under 85% seen once. Sequencing used peripheral blood. These receptors all stem from a man in his sixties with COVID-19, enrolled during active disease.

V and J are TRBV6-5 and TRBJ1-1, with 7 bases fitting TRBD1. Germline loops: CDR1 MNHEY, CDR2 SVGAGI. CDR3 length: 16 residues. The ends lost 0 bases at V and 1 base at J; junction bases unmatched: 5. In DNA form, the CDR3 reads TGTGCCAGCAGTTACTCGAGGGGGCGCCGGAACACTGAAGCTTTCTTT. Protein sequence: CASSYSRGRRNTEAFF.

The table lists this clone with a few counts. The rearrangement uses TRBV20-1 and TRBJ1-2; D is possibly TRBD1 (6 bases). V gave up 6 bases and J gave up 3 bases, with 8 bases separating them. The CDR3 is 11 amino acids. The V gene's germline CDR1 is DFQATT and CDR2 SNEGSKA (reference sequence). The CDR3 sequence is CSAGADYGYTF. CDR3 nucleotide sequence: TGCAGTGCGGGGGCAGACTATGGCTACACCTTC.

This sequence joins TRBV19 and TRBJ1-2; D not resolved. Germline loops: CDR1 LNHDA, CDR2 SQIVND (reference sequence). The ends were cut back, 3 bases at V and 5 bases at J, with 10 bases in the middle. The CDR3 has 13 amino acids. The CDR3 DNA reads as TGTGCCAGTAGTATGAACAGATTATATGGCTACACCTTC. Translating it yields CASSMNRLYGYTF.

This clone was found once. This chain uses TRBV12-3 or TRBV12-4 with TRBJ2-7, with D tentatively TRBD1 (6 bases). V was cut by 5 bases and J by 6 bases, with 14 bases left in between. The CDR3 is 13 amino acids. The CDR3 loop reads CASSRFLGGEQYF. As DNA, the CDR3 is TGTGCCAGCAGTCGGTTCTTAGGGGGCGAGCAGTACTTC.

This clone was picked up one time. This rearrangement joins TRBV25-1 to TRBJ1-6; the D is unclear. The CDR3 length is 15 residues. Per germline, CDR1 MGHDK and CDR2 SYGVNS. Trimming left V 4 bases short and J 10 bases short, with 17 bases between. As DNA, the CDR3 is TGTGCCAGCAGTGCCCGACACCGGGAGGGATCACCCCTCCACTTT. This gives the protein CASSARHREGSPLHF.

This chain links TRBV30 with TRBJ1-2, with 9 bases matching TRBD1. Trimming removed 3 bases from V and 2 bases from J; junction bases left unmatched: 22. CDR3 length equals 20 residues. The germline CDR1 and CDR2 sequences are GTSNPN and SVGIG (reference sequence). CDR3 residues: CAWSRHTTGTGYPQNYGYTF. The CDR3 DNA reads TGTGCCTGGAGCCGACATACGACCGGGACAGGGTACCCGCAAAACTATGGCTACACCTTC.

V usage is TRBV7-2 and J usage is TRBJ2-5, with TRBD2 identical over 10 bases. The CDR3 loop spans 17 amino acids. Germline CDR1 and CDR2: SGHTA and FQGNSA. Trimming at V came to 4 bases and at J to 5 bases, leaving 13 bases not matched to a gene. The CDR3 coding sequence is TGTGCCAGCAGCTCATTTCCCCGGACTAGCGGTTATGAGACCCAGTACTTC. Its protein product is CASSSFPRTSGYETQYF.

This rearrangement joins TRBV27 to TRBJ1-5, with D perhaps matching TRBD1 (5 bases). The germline CDR1 and CDR2 sequences are MNHEY and SMNVEV (reference sequence). The CDR3 consists of 14 residues. Trimming removed 3 bases from V and 5 bases from J, with 11 bases in between. CDR3 amino acids: CASSFTRGHQPQHF. The CDR3 region has the DNA TGTGCCAGCAGTTTTACAAGGGGCCATCAGCCCCAGCATTTT.

The chain carries TRBV6-5 and TRBJ1-5; possible D gene TRBD1, 5 bases. Germline CDR1 and CDR2: MNHEY and SVGAGI. This CDR3 spans 14 amino acids. The germline V and J ends were trimmed by 4 bases and 3 bases, with 10 bases remaining between them. This chain's CDR3 is CASSFRQFNQPQHF. The DNA of the CDR3 is TGTGCCAGCAGTTTCAGACAGTTCAATCAGCCCCAGCATTTT.

The CDR3, as DNA: TGTGCCAGCAGCCGGGACAGGTACGAGCAGTACTTC. Amino acids: CASSRDRYEQYF. This chain joins TRBV16 and TRBJ2-7, with 8 bases fitting TRBD1. CDR1 and CDR2 from the germline V gene are KGHSY and FQNENV. With V trimmed by 4 bases and J by 4 bases, 0 bases remained unmatched. This CDR3 comprises 12 residues.

Here the CDR3 DNA reads TGTGCCAGCAGCTTTGCAGGGGGAGGAACTGAAGCTTTCTTT. Translating it yields CASSFAGGGTEAFF. This chain links TRBV5-6 with TRBJ1-1; 7 bases match TRBD1. Germline CDR1 is SGHDT and CDR2 is YYEEEE. The V segment lost 2 bases and the J segment 5 bases; nucleotides outside the gene matches: 6. The CDR3 consists of 14 residues. The full variable domain, its missing parts supplied by reference TRBV5-6 and TRBJ1-1, is DAGVTQSPTHLIKTRGQQVTLRCSPKSGHDTVSWYQQALGQGPQFIFQYYEEEERQRGNFPDRFSGHQFPNYSSELNVNALLLGDSALYLCASSFAGGGTEAFFGQGTRLTVV.

The chain uses TRBV7-3 and TRBJ2-1, with TRBD1 matching over 7 bases. This CDR3 is 13 amino acids long. Germline V gene data show CDR1 as SGHTA and CDR2 as FQGTGA. After removal of 4 bases from V and 9 bases from J, the junction contained 6 bases not matched to a gene. The CDR3 bases are TGTGCCAGCAGCTCGACAGGGTCTGGTGAGCAGTTCTTC. Translation gives CASSSTGSGEQFF. Based on the CDR3 plus reference TRBV7-3 and TRBJ2-1, the full variable domain is GAGVSQTPSNKVTEKGKYVELRCDPISGHTALYWYRQSLGQGPEFLIYFQGTGAADDSGLPNDRFFAVRPEGSVSTLKIQRTERGDSAVYLCASSSTGSGEQFFGPGTRLTVL.

The chain has TRBV9 and TRBJ2-3, with D possibly TRBD2 on 6 matching bases. Trimming stripped 2 bases from V and 3 bases from J, with 10 bases between. The V gene's germline CDR1 is SGDLS and CDR2 YYNGEE. The CDR3 length is 14 residues. Here the CDR3 reads CASSVSSATDTQYF. CDR3 bases: TGTGCCAGCAGCGTCTCTAGCGCAACAGATACGCAGTATTTT.

The table lists this clone with a count of one. The rearrangement joins TRBV7-2 to TRBJ2-5; tentatively, D is TRBD1 (5 bases). V lost 3 bases to trimming and J lost 5 bases, with 13 bases between them. Per germline, CDR1 SGHTA and CDR2 FQGNSA. This CDR3 has 14 residues. This CDR3 is CASSLRSGPETQYF. The CDR3 bases are TGTGCCAGCAGCTTGAGGTCAGGGCCGGAGACCCAGTACTTC.

This chain uses TRBV6-1 with TRBJ2-7, with 8 bases aligning to TRBD1. There are 15 residues in the CDR3. Trimming took 3 bases from V and 1 from J; bases not matched to a gene: 5. The germline CDR1 and CDR2 sequences are MNHNS and SASEGT. The CDR3 nucleotides read TGTGCCAGCAGTGACCGGGACAGGATATCCTACGAGCAGTACTTC. Its protein product is CASSDRDRISYEQYF.

The chain couples TRBV7-2 to TRBJ1-2; a weak D match, TRBD1 (5 bases). The CDR3 sequence is 12 residues long. The germline V gene has CDR1 SGHTA and CDR2 FQGNSA. V lost 0 bases to trimming and J lost 9 bases, with 8 bases between them. CDR3 sequence reads: CASSLAAGRYTF. For the CDR3, the DNA is TGTGCCAGCAGCTTAGCTGCAGGGCGCTACACCTTC. Full variable domain (remainder filled in from reference TRBV7-2 and TRBJ1-2): GAGVSQSPSNKVTEKGKDVELRCDPISGHTALYWYRQSLGQGLEFLIYFQGNSAPDKSGLPSDRFSAERTGGSVSTLTIQRTQQEDSAVYLCASSLAAGRYTFGSGTRLTVV.

The chain recombines TRBV29-1 with TRBJ1-2; 9 bases align to TRBD1. Germline V gives CDR1 SQVTM, CDR2 ANQGSEA. Trimming took 6 bases from V and 6 from J; bases not matched to a gene: 8. This CDR3 region has 13 residues. Here the CDR3 DNA reads TGCAGCGTGCGGACAGGGGACGGCCATGGCTACACCTTC. Its translation is CSVRTGDGHGYTF.

The rearrangement links TRBV19 to TRBJ1-1, with 8 bases that match TRBD1. This CDR3 has 14 residues. With 11 bases clipped from V and 0 bases from J, the junction kept 8 bases outside the gene matches. CDR1 is LNHDA and CDR2 is SQIVND in the germline V gene (reference sequence). The CDR3 region has the DNA TGTGCCGCTAGGGACAGGAGCATGAACACTGAAGCTTTCTTT. It specifies CAARDRSMNTEAFF.

CDR3 residues: CASSSLGQGAIEAFF. CDR3 DNA sequence: TGTGCCAGCAGCTCGCTAGGACAGGGGGCTATTGAAGCTTTCTTT. V is TRBV11-3 and J is TRBJ1-1; 11 nucleotides align to TRBD1. The V and J ends lost 4 bases and 7 bases, in that order; junction bases with no gene match: 8. This CDR3 spans 15 amino acids. Germline-derived CDR1 and CDR2 are SGHNT and YENEEA.

This clone was detected only a few times. V gene TRBV11-2 combines with J gene TRBJ1-3; D uncertain. The CDR3 is 15 amino acids. Germline CDR1 and CDR2: SGHAT and FQNNGV. V was cut by 0 bases and J by 4 bases, with 10 bases left in between. The DNA of the CDR3 is TGTGCCAGCAGCTTAGATCACGGGGTCGGAAACACCATATATTTT. Encoded protein: CASSLDHGVGNTIYF.

The V gene is TRBV7-9, the J gene TRBJ1-6; D is possibly TRBD1 (6 bases). V was clipped by 3 bases and J by 3 bases, with 12 bases between them. From germline, CDR1 is SEHNR and CDR2 FQNEAQ (reference sequence). The CDR3 runs to 16 residues. The CDR3 region is CASSLGQGFYNSPLHF. The CDR3 DNA reads TGTGCCAGCAGCTTGGGACAAGGCTTCTATAATTCACCCCTCCACTTT. The variable domain in full, with the rest retrieved from reference TRBV7-9 and TRBJ1-6, is DTGVSQNPRHKITKRGQNVTFRCDPISEHNRLYWYRQTLGQGPEFLTYFQNEAQLEKSRLLSDRFSAERPKGSFSTLEIQRTEQGDSAMYLCASSLGQGFYNSPLHFGNGTRLTVT.